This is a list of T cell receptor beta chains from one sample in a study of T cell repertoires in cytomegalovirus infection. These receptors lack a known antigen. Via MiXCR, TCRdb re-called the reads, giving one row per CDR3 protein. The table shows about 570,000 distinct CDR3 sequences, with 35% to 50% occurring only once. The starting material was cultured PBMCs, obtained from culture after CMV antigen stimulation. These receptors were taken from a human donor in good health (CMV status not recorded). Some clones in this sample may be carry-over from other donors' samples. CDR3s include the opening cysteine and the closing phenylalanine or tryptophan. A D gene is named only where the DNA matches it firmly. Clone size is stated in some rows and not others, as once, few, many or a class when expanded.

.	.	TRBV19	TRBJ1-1	TGTGCCAGTAGTTCTGCATACTCTAACACTGAAGCTTTCTTT	CASSSAYSNTEAFF
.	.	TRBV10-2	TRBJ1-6	TGCGCCAGCAGTGGGGCCACTGGAAATTCACCCCTCCACTTT	CASSGATGNSPLHF
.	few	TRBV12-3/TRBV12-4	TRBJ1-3	TGTGCCAGCAGTTTCCCAGGTGGTGGAAACACCATATATTTT	CASSFPGGGNTIYF
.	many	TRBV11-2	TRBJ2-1	TGTGCCAGCAGCTTCTCGGCAGGGACGATCTATGAGCAGTTCTTC	CASSFSAGTIYEQFF
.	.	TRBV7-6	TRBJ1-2	TGTGCCAGCAGCTTCTCGTCGGGGGTCGGGGCCTATGGCTACACCTTC	CASSFSSGVGAYGYTF
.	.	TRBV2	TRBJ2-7	TGTGCCAGCAGTGAAGGAAGGGGTAGGGTTAACGAGCAGTACTTC	CASSEGRGRVNEQYF
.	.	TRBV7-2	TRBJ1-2	TGTGCCAGCAGCTTTCCAGACTATGGCTACACCTTC	CASSFPDYGYTF
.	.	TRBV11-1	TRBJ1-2	TGTGCCAGCAGCTCCTGGACAGTTAGAGACTATGGCTACACCTTC	CASSSWTVRDYGYTF
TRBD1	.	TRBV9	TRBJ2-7	TGTGCCAGCAGCGACCGGGACAGGGGGCGTTACGAGCAGTACTTC	CASSDRDRGRYEQYF
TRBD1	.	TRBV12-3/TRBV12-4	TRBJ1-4	TGTGCCAGCAGTACAACAGGGGCCACTAATGAAAAACTGTTTTTT	CASSTTGATNEKLFF
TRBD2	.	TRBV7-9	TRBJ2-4	TGTGCCAGCAGCGTGGGAGGGAACATTCAGTACTTC	CASSVGGNIQYF
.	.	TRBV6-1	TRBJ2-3	TGTGCCAGCAGCCTCCTAAGGTGGCTCGATGAAGGAGATACGCAGTATTTT	CASSLLRWLDEGDTQYF
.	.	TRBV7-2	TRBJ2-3	TGTGCCAGCAGCCCCTCCTACACAGATACGCAGTATTTT	CASSPSYTDTQYF
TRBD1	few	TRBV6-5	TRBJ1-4	TGTGCCAGCAGTTTACCAGGTTCCAGGGGGTGGAGTGAAAAACTGTTTTTT	CASSLPGSRGWSEKLFF
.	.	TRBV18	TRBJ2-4	TGTGCCAGCTCGGCAGGGTTAGCCAAAAACATTCAGTACTTC	CASSAGLAKNIQYF
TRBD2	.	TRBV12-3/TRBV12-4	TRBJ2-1	TGTGCCAGCAGCCCCCTAGCGGGGGGGTACAATGAGCAGTTCTTC	CASSPLAGGYNEQFF
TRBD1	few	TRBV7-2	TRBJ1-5	TGTGCCAGCAGCCGACAGGGCCATCAGCCCCAGCATTTT	CASSRQGHQPQHF
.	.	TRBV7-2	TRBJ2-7	TGTGCCAGCAGACTCAGCGCAGCCTACGAGCAGTACTTC	CASRLSAAYEQYF
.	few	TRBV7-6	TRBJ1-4	TGTGCCAGCAGCGCCCAGGACAGCTTTAATGAAAAACTGTTTTTT	CASSAQDSFNEKLFF
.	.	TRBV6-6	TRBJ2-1	TGTGCCAGCAGTTACTTGGGGGTAGGGGAAAACAATGAGCAGTTCTTC	CASSYLGVGENNEQFF
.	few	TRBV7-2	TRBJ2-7	TGTGCCAGCAGCCCAATGGCGAACTCCTACGAGCAGTACTTC	CASSPMANSYEQYF
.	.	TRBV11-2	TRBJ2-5	TGTGCCAGCAGTAATATGCGTCAAGAGACCCAGTACTTC	CASSNMRQETQYF
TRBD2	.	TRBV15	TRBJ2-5	TGTGCCACCAGCAGAGCAAGACTAGCCGAGACCCAGTACTTC	CATSRARLAETQYF
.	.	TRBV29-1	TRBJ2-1	TGCAGCGTTCTTACCAGCTCCTACAATGAGCAGTTCTTC	CSVLTSSYNEQFF
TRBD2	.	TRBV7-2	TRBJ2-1	TGTGCCAGCAGCTGGGCCGGGACTAGCGGGACGAATGAGCAGTTCTTC	CASSWAGTSGTNEQFF
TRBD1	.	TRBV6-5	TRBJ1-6	TGTGCCAGTAGCCGAGCGGGACAGGGAAACCCCTTCTCCTATAATTCACCCCTCCACTTT	CASSRAGQGNPFSYNSPLHF
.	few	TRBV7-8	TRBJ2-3	TGTGCCAGCAGCATACCTCTAGTCACAGATACGCAGTATTTT	CASSIPLVTDTQYF
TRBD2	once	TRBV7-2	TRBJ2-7	TGTGCCAGCAGCCCGGAGGTGGGACTAGCATACCACGAGCAGTACTTC	CASSPEVGLAYHEQYF
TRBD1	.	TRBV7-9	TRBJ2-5	TGTGCCAGCAGCTTGGGACAGGCGCCCTCCCAAGAGACCCAGTACTTC	CASSLGQAPSQETQYF
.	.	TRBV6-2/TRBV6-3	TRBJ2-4	TGTGCCAGCAGTCTGGCCATACCGACCATTCAGTACTTC	CASSLAIPTIQYF
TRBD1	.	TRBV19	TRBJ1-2	TGTGCCAGTAGCCCGAAAGGACAGGGGTTGTTCGCTAACTATGGCTACACCTTC	CASSPKGQGLFANYGYTF
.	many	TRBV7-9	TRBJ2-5	TGTGCCAGCAGCTTAGCTTTCGAGACCCAGTACTTC	CASSLAFETQYF
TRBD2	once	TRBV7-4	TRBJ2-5	TGTGCCAGCAGCTTAGGAGTGGCGGGAGGGTACCAAGAGACCCAGTACTTC	CASSLGVAGGYQETQYF
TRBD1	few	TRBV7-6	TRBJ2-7	TGTGCCAGCAGCTTAGGCCGGGACAGGGGGCGCGAGCAGTACTTC	CASSLGRDRGREQYF
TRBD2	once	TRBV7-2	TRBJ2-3	TGTGCCAGCAGCTCCGGCTTGCGGGGGGGGGAGTATTTT	CASSSGLRGGEYF
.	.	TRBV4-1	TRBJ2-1	TGCGCCAGCAGCCAAGATAGCGCAGGGTCCTACAATGAGCAGTTCTTC	CASSQDSAGSYNEQFF
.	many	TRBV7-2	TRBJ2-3	TGTGCCAGCAGCTTGGGGGCCGGCCTACGGGAAGATACGCAGTATTTT	CASSLGAGLREDTQYF
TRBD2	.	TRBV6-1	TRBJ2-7	TGTGCCAGCAGTGCTCAGAGCGGGGGGTACTACGAGCAGTACTTC	CASSAQSGGYYEQYF